A single TCR beta chain is shown here with its context. This sample is drawn from a study of CD8 T cells in Susac syndrome. This CDR3 is 12 amino acids long. Trimming cost V 5 bases and J 4 bases, with 7 bases left between them. Random hexamers were used to reverse transcribe an amount of about 0.5 to 1 ug RNA. The CDR3 of TCR beta was amplified by immunoSEQ multiplex PCR across 54 Vbeta and 13 Jbeta. TCRdb analysed the immunoSEQ multiplex PCR reads with MiXCR anew, one entry per CDR3 protein. The sample records under 200,000 distinct CDR3 sequences, roughly 94% being singletons. The chain couples TRBV12-3 or TRBV12-4 to TRBJ2-3, with no clear D. Source material: CD4+ T cells from PBMCs. The sequence came from a human donor in good health. This chain's CDR3 is CASSRHPDTQYF. CDR3 coding DNA: TGTGCCAGCAGTAGGCACCCAGATACGCAGTATTTT.